This T cell receptor (beta chain) was documented in a study of CD8+CD57+ T cells in acquired aplastic anemia. On the study more broadly: Sorted CD4+ and CD8+ cell DNA averaged about 3.5 ug.

Findings of the study overall: It was found that twenty-nine CD8+ CDR3 sequences were shared between patients and controls. Patients and healthy controls showed no significant CD8+ Simpson's diversity difference.

This clonotype showed up many times. Its target is not known. The template used for profiling TCR beta VDJ and CDR3 was genomic DNA. TCRdb re-derived calls from the reads in MiXCR, one entry per CDR3 protein. The sample yields 200,000 to 250,000 distinct CDR3 sequences, roughly 35% seen once. CDR1 MNHNS and CDR2 SASEGT come from the germline V gene. The CDR3 is 14 residues long. Trimming cost V 10 bases and J 4 bases; bases outside gene matches: 9. The chain employs TRBV6-1 and TRBJ2-7; 11 nucleotides agree with TRBD1. The sequence was collected from a human donor in good health, serving as a control. Source material: sorted CD4+, CD8+, or CD8+CD57+ T cells (not recorded which) from PBMCs. Here the CDR3 reads CATGQGAFGYEQYF. The CDR3 DNA is TGTGCCACCGGACAGGGGGCTTTTGGGTACGAGCAGTACTTC.